This T cell receptor beta chain was observed in a study of cytomegalovirus exposure and HLA in healthy donors (dated by TCRdb to about 2017). For the wider study: In an earlier analysis of around 540 of the donors, about 260 Gb of sequence data and 90 million to 130 million unique TCR beta sequences from about 179 million T cells were reported. An early release covering about 600 HLA-typed donors comprised 250 to 350 gigabases of sequencing data and roughly 86 million unique TCR sequences. Among the roughly 390 genotyped donors, roughly 80% belonged to the genetic ancestry cluster associated with self-reported Caucasian donors. The study was designed to test whether signatures of past pathogen exposure could be identified by cataloging public T cell receptors. The study profiled the T cell repertoires of hundreds of subjects by immunosequencing and related them to cytomegalovirus serostatus. Along with the approximately 650-subject first cohort, a separate validation cohort of approximately 110 different subjects was used. To predict cytomegalovirus infection status, the study combined high-throughput TCR immunosequencing, statistical association of individual TCRs with disease status, and machine learning. To study patterns of TCR occurrence, a later analysis re-analyzed previously published TCR beta repertoires from 700 or so donors and added high-resolution HLA genotyping. Rather than drawing on any new phenotypic data, the later analysis identified candidate immune exposures from TCR beta sequences and the way those sequences occurred across donors. An earlier analysis of 500 to 650 of the donors applied high-throughput TCR beta sequencing to assess whether each TCR beta V gene segment acted as functional or pseudogenic. Alongside the repertoire data, information on donor age, sex, ethnicity and CMV serostatus was compiled. Genome-wide SNP genotypes for about 55% of the roughly 670 donors were used in a later genetic analysis, which treated that subset as a discovery cohort. All discovery cohort repertoires had been generated using a single sequencing platform. Class I and class II HLA loci were covered by the typing at four-digit resolution. Typing coverage varied by locus: roughly 629-640 donors for A, B, C, DRB1 and DQB1; roughly 560 for DQA1; around 610 for DPA1; roughly 450 for DPB1. Because of strong linkage in the cohort, 5 or 6 DR-DQ haplotypes were treated as single units for association and clustering. Among around 400 genotyped donors of the cohort, an average of approximately 200,000 unique TCR beta nucleotide sequences was sequenced per donor, of which 15% to 20% were non-productive.

Libraries came from the immunoSEQ multiplex PCR assay. A mixture of 60 forward primers for TCR Vbeta segments and 13 reverse primers for TCR Jbeta segments was used in the multiplex PCR. The CDR3 region of rearranged TCR beta genes was amplified from genomic DNA by a multiplex PCR assay. The Illumina HiSeq System was used to sequence the amplified TCR beta libraries as 87-base-pair reads. The published analysis was carried out like this. Across the 500 to 850 repertoires, a later analysis counted approximately 83 million unique TCR beta chains, some 11 million of which were shared by at least two donors. A nearest-neighbor algorithm error-corrected the raw reads and collapsed the reads into unique sequences, merging closely related sequences to remove PCR and sequencing errors. CDR3 sequences were aligned to IMGT reference sequences to assign V, D and J gene segments. For a sequence to be retained, at least a six-nucleotide match to both a V gene segment and a J gene segment was required. A rearrangement was called productive if the CDR3 had no stop codons and remained in frame with V and J, and every other rearrangement was called non-productive. CDR3 was defined according to IMGT convention as the region running from the second conserved V-encoded cysteine to the conserved J-encoded phenylalanine. The earlier analysis of some 540 of the donors excluded any sequence lacking an unambiguous match to a single V gene segment. In an earlier analysis of around 590 of the donors, a V segment was called functional when productive rearrangements were above 56.7%, and segregating when the standard deviation between donors exceeded 5%. A statistical classification framework was developed to diagnose cytomegalovirus status using the catalog of TCR beta chain sequences. A later analysis assigned V and J genes by comparing TCR nucleotide sequences with IMGT/GENE-DB human TR gene sequences. A later analysis assigned CDR3 sequences and most-parsimonious VDJ recombination scenarios with the TCRdist pipeline. A later analysis defined each TCR beta chain by its CDR3 amino acid sequence plus V-gene family, and excluded reads lacking a unique V-gene family. In a later analysis, around 600 highly shared, low-generation-probability nucleotide sequences were removed to address suspected cross-contamination and a sequencing artifact. A later analysis calculated a clonal expansion index for each public chain from normalized within-repertoire ranks of inferred template counts. A later analysis computed generation probabilities with a VDJ recombination model fitted to out-of-frame rearrangements, and checked the results against IGoR. A later analysis scored TCR-TCR, TCR-HLA and TCR-CMV co-occurrence with hypergeometric tests, applying a repertoire-size bias correction to TCR pairs. In a later analysis, false discovery rates were estimated by permuting HLA or CMV assignments 20 times. In a later analysis, co-occurring TCRs were grouped using DBSCAN, and TCRdist sequence similarity was added for clustering within HLA-allele-positive subsets. For co-occurrence clustering, repertoires with fewer than 30,000 or more than 120,000 public chains were excluded, along with four or five repertoires with anomalous nucleotide sharing. Not all clones reach the TCRdb copy of this immuneACCESS table, which keeps in-frame sequences only. Checked studies attribute under half of the gap to unresolved V genes and leave the rest unexplained. The D gene and trimming were derived from the DNA, and the V and J assignments and clone size from that table. The sample table shows 100,000 to 150,000 clones, and 77% are seen once. The biggest ten clones account for over 0.8% of the sample.

For CDR1 and CDR2, the germline V gene lists SGDLS and YYNGEE. V is shortened by 7 bases, J by 2 bases, and the region joining them spans 17 bases. The CDR3 numbers 15 residues from cysteine through phenylalanine. Left in the record is the CDR3 DNA by itself, 45 bases read in frame from the first base. This clone showed up just a few times. Its antigen has not been determined. It has no much larger one-base neighbor in the sample; base qualities were not kept. In total, more than 500 healthy bone marrow donors made up the cohort. Cohort members were all nominally healthy when sampled, although unrecorded immune exposures were likely present. The donor tested CMV seronegative and was one of the 352 seronegative cohort members. Each donor provided a peripheral blood sample, and peripheral blood mononuclear cells were used for TCR beta sequencing. The Qiagen DNeasy Blood Extraction Kit was used to extract genomic DNA from the blood cell samples.

General findings and caveats noted by the study authors: In a later genetic analysis, a missense DCLRE1C variant was associated with V-gene and J-gene trimming of TCR beta chains, and the association was replicated in an independent cohort. Roughly uniform sequencing depth across donors was assumed in presence/absence analyses, although this assumption may not hold. The classifier was reported to diagnose cytomegalovirus status with high specificity and sensitivity in both the original cohort and the validation cohort. Most TCR sequences were observed very rarely across donors, whereas some public TCRs were present in many individuals. Linkage disequilibrium might explain the correlated functional status among segregating V segments, but an unknown experimental factor could not be ruled out. The authors suggested that the approach could potentially be extended to other disease states and immunological phenotypes. CMV serostatus was the only immune exposure information available for the cohort. A further reported finding was that TCR beta sequences accurately predicted the HLA-A and HLA-B alleles for most subjects in the first cohort. Because counts were too low, approximately 18 rarely observed V segments, including chromosome 9 orphons, were excluded from the earlier analysis of some 540 of the donors. The cohort was sequenced for TCR beta chains only, and without alpha or paired-chain data the features that could be detected were limited. In a later analysis, TCR association rates were found to vary across HLA loci, with the most associated TCRs seen for DRB1 alleles and the fewest for HLA-C alleles. The study gave a list of about 170 TCR beta chains associated with cytomegalovirus. Most CMV-associated TCR beta chains appeared to be HLA-restricted in a later analysis, and the HLA associations seemed to be driven largely by CMV exposure. In an earlier analysis of approximately 590 of the donors, most TCR beta V segments appeared in productive rearrangements about 90% or about 30% of the time, broadly matching IMGT annotations. In vitro tests confirmed that three of the cytomegalovirus-associated TCR beta chains recognize cytomegalovirus antigens. A group of highly shared sequence variants was considered likely to be a technical artifact of the sequencing pipeline. Some IMGT-functional V segments, including TRBV6-2 and TRBV6-3, could not be told apart with the 87-base-pair reads, so those segments were excluded. Because HLA typing was missing for some donors at each locus, association tests included only the typed subset. Strong co-occurrence of HLA alleles, especially DR and DQ, made assigning TCR associations to individual alleles difficult. Compared with the approximately 700-donor mean, donors in an Asian-associated ancestry cluster had fewer N-insertions in productive TCRs, according to a later genetic analysis. At a false discovery rate of 0.05, a later analysis linked 15,000 to 20,000 TCR beta sequences to specific HLA alleles. Several of the top co-occurrence clusters appeared to be linked to parvovirus B19, influenza, CMV and Epstein-Barr virus, according to a later analysis. In a later analysis, HLA-associated TCR beta chains showed more clonal expansion and lower generation probabilities than non-associated chains that were equally common.

This receptor was identified in a woman aged 60-75 years in good health and CMV-seronegative. This chain is built from TRBV9 and TRBJ2-3; possibly the D gene is TRBD1, per 5 matching bases. Input material: PBMCs. The DNA sequence is TGTGCCAGCGGTTGGCAGGGCAGGGACACAGATACGCAGTATTTT. Its translation is CASGWQGRDTDTQYF.